These 3 T cell receptor beta chains came from one sample sequenced in a study of blood T cell repertoires in COVID-19. Libraries were prepared by immunoSEQ multiplex PCR; TCRdb keeps only in-frame clonotypes and omits some of them. The sample has about 220,000 clones, about 85% seen once; the top ten hold 10% to 13%. Sample: peripheral blood. These receptors originate from a woman between 45 and 60 years old with COVID-19, enrolled during active disease.

The chain joins TRBV2 to TRBJ2-5; no clear D gene. The CDR3 has 15 residues. Trimming shortened V by 7 bases and J by 4 bases, and 19 bases separated the two germline ends. CDR1 is SNHLY and CDR2 is FYNNEI in the germline V gene. CDR3 nucleotide sequence: TGTGCCAGCACCCTTAGATGGCAGACATTAGAGACCCAGTACTTC. The encoded protein is CASTLRWQTLETQYF.

This clone was observed once. V is TRBV6-2 or TRBV6-3 and J is TRBJ2-7, with TRBD2 matching 8 bases. The V gene end was trimmed by 4 bases and the J gene end by 2 bases; junction bases not matched to a gene: 16. Germline V gene data show CDR1 as MNHEY and CDR2 as SVGEGT. CDR3 length: 18 amino acids. CDR3 nucleotide sequence: TGTGCCAGCAGTTCCCCCTTAGCGGGAATCCCTGAGCCCTACGAGCAGTACGTC. Translating gives CASSSPLAGIPEPYEQYV.

V and J are TRBV3-1 (or the pseudogene TRBV3-2) and TRBJ2-5; TRBD2 matches 7 bases. CDR1 and CDR2 from the germline V gene are LGHDT and YNNKEL (reference sequence). This CDR3 comprises 15 residues. V shed 0 bases and J 5 bases; nucleotides not matched to a gene: 6. CDR3 sequence: CASSQDPAGRETQYF. In DNA form, the CDR3 reads TGTGCCAGCAGCCAAGATCCAGCGGGGCGCGAGACCCAGTACTTC.